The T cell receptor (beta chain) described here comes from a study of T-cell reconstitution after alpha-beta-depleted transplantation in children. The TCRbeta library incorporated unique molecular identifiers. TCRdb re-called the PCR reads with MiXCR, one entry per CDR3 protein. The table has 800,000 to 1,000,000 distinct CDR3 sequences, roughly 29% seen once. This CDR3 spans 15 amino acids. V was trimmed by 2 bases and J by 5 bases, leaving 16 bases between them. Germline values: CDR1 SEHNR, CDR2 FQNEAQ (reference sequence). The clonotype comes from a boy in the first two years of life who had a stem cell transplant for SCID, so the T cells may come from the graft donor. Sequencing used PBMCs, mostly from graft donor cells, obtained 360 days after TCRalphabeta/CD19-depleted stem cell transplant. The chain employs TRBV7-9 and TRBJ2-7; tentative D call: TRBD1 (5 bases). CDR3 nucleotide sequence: TGTGCCAGCAGCTTATGGGGCCAGTCCTTTGACGAGCAGTACTTC. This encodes CASSLWGQSFDEQYF.